This T cell receptor beta chain originates from a study of CD8+CD57+ T cells in acquired aplastic anemia. About the study: Healthy donor CD4+ samples were sequenced to a depth that averaged roughly 9.9 million reads.

This clonotype appeared once. Trimming cost V 4 bases and J 16 bases; bases outside gene matches: 18. Germline V gives CDR1 SGHTA, CDR2 FQGNSA. The CDR3 is made up of 15 amino acids. Genomic DNA templated the TCR beta VDJ and CDR3 profiling. TCRdb used MiXCR to reprocess the reads, holding one entry per CDR3 protein. The sample has around 400,000 distinct CDR3 sequences, 55% to 75% seen once. The chain employs TRBV7-2 and TRBJ1-3; TRBD1 aligns across 8 bases. Sequenced material: sorted CD4+, CD8+, or CD8+CD57+ T cells (not recorded which) from PBMCs. The clonotype was recovered from a human donor in good health, serving as a control. The CDR3 DNA reads as TGTGCCAGCAGCTCCCGCGGGACAGGTGGAAATACCCAGTATTTT. Encoded protein: CASSSRGTGGNTQYF.